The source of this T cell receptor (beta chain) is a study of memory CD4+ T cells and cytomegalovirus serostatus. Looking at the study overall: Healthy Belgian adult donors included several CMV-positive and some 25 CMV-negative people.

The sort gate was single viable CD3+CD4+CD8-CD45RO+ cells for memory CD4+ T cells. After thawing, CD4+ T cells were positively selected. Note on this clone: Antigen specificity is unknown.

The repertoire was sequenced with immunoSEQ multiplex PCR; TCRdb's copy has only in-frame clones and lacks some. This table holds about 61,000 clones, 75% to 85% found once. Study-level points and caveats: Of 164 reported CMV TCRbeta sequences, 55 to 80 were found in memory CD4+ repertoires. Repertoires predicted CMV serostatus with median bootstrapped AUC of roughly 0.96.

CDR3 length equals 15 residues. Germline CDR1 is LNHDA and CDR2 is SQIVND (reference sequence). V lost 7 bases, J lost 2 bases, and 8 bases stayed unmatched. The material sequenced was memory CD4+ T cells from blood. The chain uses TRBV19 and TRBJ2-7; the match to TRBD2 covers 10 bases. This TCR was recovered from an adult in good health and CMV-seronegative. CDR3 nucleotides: TGTGCCAGTACTCAGTCAGCGGGGGGGACCTACGAGCAGTACTTC. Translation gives CASTQSAGGTYEQYF.